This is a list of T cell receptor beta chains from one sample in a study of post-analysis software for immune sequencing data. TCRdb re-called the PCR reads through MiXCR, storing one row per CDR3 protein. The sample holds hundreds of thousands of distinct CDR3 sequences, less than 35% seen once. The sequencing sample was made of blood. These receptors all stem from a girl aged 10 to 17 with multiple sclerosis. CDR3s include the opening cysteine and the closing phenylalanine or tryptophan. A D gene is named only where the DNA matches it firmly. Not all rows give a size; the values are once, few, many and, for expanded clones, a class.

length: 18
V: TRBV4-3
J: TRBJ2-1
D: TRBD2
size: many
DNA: TGCGCCAGCAGCCTCACACTAGGGCTAGCGGACTCCTACAATGAGCAGTTCTTC
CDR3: CASSLTLGLADSYNEQFF

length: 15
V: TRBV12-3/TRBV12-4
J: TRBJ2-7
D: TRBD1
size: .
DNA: TGTGCCAGCAGCGAAATGACAGGGTCGTCCTACGAGCAGTACTTC
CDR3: CASSEMTGSSYEQYF

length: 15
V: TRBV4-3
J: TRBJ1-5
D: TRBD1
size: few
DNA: TGCGCCAGCAGCCAGGACAGGGGGAGTAGTCAGCCCCAGCATTTT
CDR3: CASSQDRGSSQPQHF

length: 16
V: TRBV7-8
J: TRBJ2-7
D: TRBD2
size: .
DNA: TGTGCCAGCAGCTCCATAGCGGGAGGGCCGTGGCACGAGCAGTACTTC
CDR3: CASSSIAGGPWHEQYF

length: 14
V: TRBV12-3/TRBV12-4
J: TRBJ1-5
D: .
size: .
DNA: TGTGCCAGCAGCCCAACAGGGAGGCAACAGCCCCAGCATTTT
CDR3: CASSPTGRQQPQHF

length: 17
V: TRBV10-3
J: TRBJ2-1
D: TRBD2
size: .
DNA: TGTGCCATCAGTGAGTCTGTAGCGGGAGGCCCCGACAATGGGCAGTTCTTC
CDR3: CAISESVAGGPDNGQFF

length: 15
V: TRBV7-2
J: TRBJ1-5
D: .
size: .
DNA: TGTGCCAGCAGCTTTGGGCGGGGTGGCAATCAGCCCCAGCATTTT
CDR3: CASSFGRGGNQPQHF

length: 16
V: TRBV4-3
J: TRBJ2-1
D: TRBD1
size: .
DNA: TGCGCCAGCAGCCAAGAACGGGACAGAGAAGTCAATGAGCAGTTCTTC
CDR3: CASSQERDREVNEQFF

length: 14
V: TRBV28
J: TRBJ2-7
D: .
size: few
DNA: TGTGCCAGCACGAATTGGCAGTCCTCCTACGAGCAGTACTTC
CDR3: CASTNWQSSYEQYF

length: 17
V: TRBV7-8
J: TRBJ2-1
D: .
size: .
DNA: TGTGCCAGCAGCTTACCCGGACAAAAAGAGACCTACAATGAGCAGTTCTTC
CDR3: CASSLPGQKETYNEQFF

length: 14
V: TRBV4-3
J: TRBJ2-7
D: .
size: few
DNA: TGCGCCAGCAGCCAAGTCCAGAACTCCTACGAGCAGTACTTC
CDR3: CASSQVQNSYEQYF

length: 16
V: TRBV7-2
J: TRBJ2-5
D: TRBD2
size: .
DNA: TGTGCCAGCAGCGCCTCTAGCGGGAGTTCGGGAGCGACCCAGTACTTC
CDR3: CASSASSGSSGATQYF

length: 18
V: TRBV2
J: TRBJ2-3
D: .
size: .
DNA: TGTGCCAGCAGTGAAGGGTTCCTCGGCCAGGGGAGAGGAAATACGCAGTATTTT
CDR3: CASSEGFLGQGRGNTQYF

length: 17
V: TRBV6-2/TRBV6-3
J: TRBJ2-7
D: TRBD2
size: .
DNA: TGTGCCAGCACCGACCTTAGCGGGAGGGCCGGGCGCCACGAGCAGTACTTC
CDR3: CASTDLSGRAGRHEQYF

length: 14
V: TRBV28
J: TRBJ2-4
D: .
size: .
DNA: TGTGCCAGCAGTTCGCAGGGAGCCAAAAACATTCAGTACTTC
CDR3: CASSSQGAKNIQYF

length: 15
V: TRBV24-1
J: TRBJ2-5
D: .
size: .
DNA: TGTGCCACCAGTTCTAATGGGCCTTTGGGCAATGAGCAGTACTTC
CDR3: CATSSNGPLGNEQYF

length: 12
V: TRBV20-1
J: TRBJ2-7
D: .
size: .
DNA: TGCAGTGGAGACGCTCCAACATACGAGCAGTACTTC
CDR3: CSGDAPTYEQYF

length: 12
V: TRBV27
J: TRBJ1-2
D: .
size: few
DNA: TGTGCCAGCAGTTTAAGGGGAAATGGCTACACCTTC
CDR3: CASSLRGNGYTF